This T cell receptor (beta chain) stems from a study of cytomegalovirus exposure and HLA in healthy donors. Study information: The early release's HLA-typed donors yielded 80 million to 95 million unique TCRs. The study, taken as a whole, reports: An apparent linkage of common viral pathogens to several of the most significant clusters emerged in a later analysis.

This clone was counted a few times. Its antigen is not identified. With 60 Vbeta and 13 Jbeta primers, the PCR was carried out. Generated by immunoSEQ multiplex PCR, the TCRdb table keeps only in-frame clones and is missing some. The sample gives 100,000 to 150,000 clones, about 80% of which show up once; around 2% is in the top ten. The CDR3 loop spans 15 amino acids. After removal of 5 bases from V and 6 bases from J, the junction contained 6 bases not matched to a gene. Germline CDR1 is SGHTA and CDR2 is FQGNSA. The TCR was taken from a woman aged 45-65 years in good health and CMV-seronegative. The chain joins TRBV7-2 to TRBJ2-3; 12 nucleotides agree with TRBD2. What was sequenced was PBMCs. The CDR3 sequence: CASSPTSGSGDTQYF. The CDR3 region has the DNA TGTGCCAGCAGCCCGACTAGCGGGAGCGGCGATACGCAGTATTTT. The full variable domain, its missing parts supplied by reference TRBV7-2 and TRBJ2-3, is GAGVSQSPSNKVTEKGKDVELRCDPISGHTALYWYRQSLGQGLEFLIYFQGNSAPDKSGLPSDRFSAERTGGSVSTLTIQRTQQEDSAVYLCASSPTSGSGDTQYFGPGTRLTVL.